This record concerns one T cell receptor beta chain sequence. Its target is unknown. The source of the sample is a study of response to subunit inactivated influenza vaccine. One entry per CDR3 protein results from TCRdb running MiXCR on the RT-PCR reads. The sample contains more than 450,000 distinct CDR3 sequences, about 12% of which appear only once. The study, taken as a whole, reports: Few new T cells, the authors suggested, are recruited by each seasonal influenza vaccination.

V shed 6 bases, J shed 8 bases, and the junction held 9 bases outside the gene matches. Germline loops: CDR1 SNHLY, CDR2 FYNNEI. CDR3 length: 15 residues. The clonotype was recovered from a man aged 50 or older who received an inactivated influenza vaccine. The V and J genes are TRBV2 and TRBJ1-4; 10 bases line up with TRBD1. This specimen was PBMCs from blood, taken on the day of vaccination. CDR3 residues: CASRPLTGGVEKLFF. The CDR3 DNA reads as TGTGCCAGCAGACCGCTGACAGGGGGCGTGGAAAAACTGTTTTTT.